Listed here are 10 T cell receptor beta chains from one sample, sequenced in a study of T cell changes during pregnancy in multiple sclerosis. Libraries were prepared by immunoSEQ multiplex PCR; TCRdb keeps only in-frame clonotypes and omits some of them. Among about 88,000 clones listed, 92% were seen once. The sample here was peripheral blood, taken in the first trimester of pregnancy. Source of these receptors: a female donor with multiple sclerosis, enrolled in a pregnancy study.

The genes are TRBV7-8 and TRBJ2-2; 7 bases are a match to TRBD2. Germline values: CDR1 SGHVS, CDR2 FQNEAQ. The length of the CDR3 is 16 residues. V trimming: 0 bases; J trimming: 5 bases; junction bases outside the gene matches: 6. The CDR3 spells CASSLALAGATGELFF. CDR3 DNA sequence: TGTGCCAGCAGCTTAGCCCTTGCGGGAGCAACCGGGGAGCTGTTTTTT.

CDR3 loop: CASRGGLGEAFF. For the CDR3, the DNA is TGTGCCAGTAGGGGCGGGCTCGGTGAAGCTTTCTTT. This chain links TRBV19 with TRBJ1-1, with D uncertain. This CDR3 region has 12 residues. The germline CDR1 and CDR2 sequences are LNHDA and SQIVND (reference sequence). With 6 bases removed from V and 7 bases from J, the gap between germline ends came to 12 bases.

The rearrangement links TRBV6-1 to TRBJ1-3; D is possibly TRBD1 (6 bases). Germline V lookup: CDR1 MNHNS, CDR2 SASEGT. The CDR3 sequence is 14 residues long. V was clipped by 6 bases and J by 4 bases, with 13 bases between them. The CDR3 sequence: CASRLGQPGNTIYF. The CDR3 nucleotides are TGTGCCAGCAGGTTAGGACAGCCGGGAAACACCATATATTTT.

The gene calls are TRBV6-1 and TRBJ1-1, with D possibly matching TRBD1 (5 bases). This CDR3 has 13 residues. The germline gives CDR1 MNHNS, CDR2 SASEGT. V lost 3 bases to trimming and J lost 3 bases, with 8 bases between them. DNA of the CDR3: TGTGCCAGCAGTGATGGCAGGGACACTGAAGCTTTCTTT. Encoded protein: CASSDGRDTEAFF.

The rearrangement uses TRBV7-7 and TRBJ1-1; D may be TRBD1 (6 bases). Germline loops: CDR1 SSHAT, CDR2 FNYEAQ (reference sequence). The CDR3 runs to 13 residues. V lost 5 bases, J lost 4 bases, and 11 bases lay in between. The CDR3 nucleotides read TGTGCCAGCAGCAGGGGGTTCGGCACTGAAGCTTTCTTT. It codes for CASSRGFGTEAFF. The full variable domain, completed using reference TRBV7-7 and TRBJ1-1, is GAGVSQSPRYKVTKRGQDVTLRCDPISSHATLYWYQQALGQGPEFLTYFNYEAQPDKSGLPSDRFSAERPEGSISTLTIQRTEQRDSAMYRCASSRGFGTEAFFGQGTRLTVV.

This chain joins TRBV9 and TRBJ2-7, with 8 positions matching TRBD2. V lost 4 bases, J lost 2 bases, and 17 bases stayed unmatched. Germline-derived CDR1 and CDR2 are SGDLS and YYNGEE. This CDR3 region has 18 residues. CDR3: CASSPFSGGREAPYEQYF. Here the CDR3 DNA reads TGTGCCAGCAGCCCCTTTTCAGGAGGGCGGGAGGCCCCCTACGAGCAGTACTTC.

This rearrangement joins TRBV4-2 to TRBJ2-1; D remains unclear. Germline values: CDR1 LGHNA, CDR2 YNFKEQ. The CDR3 has 15 amino acids. The V and J ends lost 1 base and 0 bases respectively, with 7 bases between them. This CDR3 is CASSQVADSYNEQFF. The CDR3 DNA reads TGTGCCAGCAGCCAAGTGGCGGACTCCTACAATGAGCAGTTCTTC.

The chain carries TRBV7-3 and TRBJ1-1; D is unresolved. This CDR3 is 13 amino acids long. Germline loops: CDR1 SGHTA, CDR2 FQGTGA. Trimming cost V 6 bases and J 1 base, with 9 bases left between them. The DNA for the CDR3 is TGTGCCAGCAGTTATGTGGCGAACACTGAAGCTTTCTTT. Residues: CASSYVANTEAFF.

The chain combines TRBV5-4 with TRBJ2-7; TRBD1 matches at 9 bases. With V trimmed by 4 bases and J by 1 base, 6 bases remained unmatched. This CDR3 has 15 amino acids. Germline CDR1 reads SGHNT; CDR2 reads YYREEE (reference sequence). The CDR3 is CASSMPGTGSYEQYF. CDR3 nucleotides: TGTGCCAGCAGCATGCCCGGGACAGGGTCCTACGAGCAGTACTTC.

V gene TRBV6-1 combines with J gene TRBJ1-4, with unresolved D. The ends were cut back, 7 bases at V and 7 bases at J, with 7 bases in the middle. Germline V gene sequence: CDR1 MNHNS, CDR2 SASEGT. The CDR3 length is 11 residues. The CDR3 here is CASTRGEKLFF. DNA for the CDR3: TGTGCCAGCACCCGAGGTGAAAAACTGTTTTTT.